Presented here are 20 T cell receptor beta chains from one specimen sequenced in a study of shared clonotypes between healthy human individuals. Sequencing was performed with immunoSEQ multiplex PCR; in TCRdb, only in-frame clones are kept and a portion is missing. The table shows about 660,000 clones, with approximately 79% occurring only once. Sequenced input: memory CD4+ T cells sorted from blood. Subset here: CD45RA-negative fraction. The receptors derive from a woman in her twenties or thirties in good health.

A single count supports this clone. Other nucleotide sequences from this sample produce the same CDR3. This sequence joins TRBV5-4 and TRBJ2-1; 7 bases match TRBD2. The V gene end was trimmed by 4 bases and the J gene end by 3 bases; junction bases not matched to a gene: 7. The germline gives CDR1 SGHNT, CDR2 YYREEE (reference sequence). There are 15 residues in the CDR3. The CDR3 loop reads CASSLGGSDYNEQFF. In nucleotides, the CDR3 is TGTGCCAGCAGCCTGGGCGGGAGCGACTACAATGAGCAGTTCTTC. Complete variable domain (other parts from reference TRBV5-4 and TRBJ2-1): ETGVTQSPTHLIKTRGQQVTLRCSSQSGHNTVSWYQQALGQGPQFIFQYYREEENGRGNFPPRFSGLQFPNYSSELNVNALELDDSALYLCASSLGGSDYNEQFFGPGTRLTVL.

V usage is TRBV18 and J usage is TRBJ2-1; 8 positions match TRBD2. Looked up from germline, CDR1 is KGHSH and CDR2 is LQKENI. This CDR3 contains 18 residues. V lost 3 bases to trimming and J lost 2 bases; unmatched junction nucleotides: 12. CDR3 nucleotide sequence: TGTGCCAGCTCACCCCTGGGACTAGGGAAAGCCACCTACAATGAGCAGTTCTTC. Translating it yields CASSPLGLGKATYNEQFF. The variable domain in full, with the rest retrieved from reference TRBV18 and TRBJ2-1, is NAGVMQNPRHLVRRRGQEARLRCSPMKGHSHVYWYRQLPEEGLKFMVYLQKENIIDESGMPKERFSAEFPKEGPSILRIQQVVRGDSAAYFCASSPLGLGKATYNEQFFGPGTRLTVL.

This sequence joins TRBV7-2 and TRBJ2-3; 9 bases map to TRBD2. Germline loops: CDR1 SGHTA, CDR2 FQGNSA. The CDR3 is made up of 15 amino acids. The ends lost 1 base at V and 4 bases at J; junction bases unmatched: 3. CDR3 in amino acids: CASSLGAGGADTQYF. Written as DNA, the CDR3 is TGTGCCAGCAGCTTAGGGGCGGGAGGGGCAGATACGCAGTATTTT.

CDR3 nucleotides: TGTGCCAGCGGCCCTAGGGTTGTGGATGAGCAGTTCTTC. Its protein product is CASGPRVVDEQFF. The chain is built from TRBV6-6 and TRBJ2-1; the D is unclear. This CDR3 is built from 13 residues. Trimming pared 8 bases from V and 8 bases from J, leaving 16 bases between. CDR1 MNHNY and CDR2 SVGAGI come from the germline V gene (reference sequence).

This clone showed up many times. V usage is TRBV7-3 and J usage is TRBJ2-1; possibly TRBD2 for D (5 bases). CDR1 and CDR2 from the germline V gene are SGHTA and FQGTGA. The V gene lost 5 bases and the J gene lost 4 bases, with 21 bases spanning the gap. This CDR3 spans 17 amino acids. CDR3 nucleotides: TGTGCCAGCAGCCCCTCTATGAGGCTAGCTTCGTACAATGAGCAGTTCTTC. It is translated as CASSPSMRLASYNEQFF.

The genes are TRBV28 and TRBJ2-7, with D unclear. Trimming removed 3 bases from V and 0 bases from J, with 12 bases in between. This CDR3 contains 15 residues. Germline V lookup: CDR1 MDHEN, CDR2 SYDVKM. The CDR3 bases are TGTGCCAGCAGTTTGGTTGGTTCAACCTCCTACGAGCAGTACTTC. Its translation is CASSLVGSTSYEQYF.

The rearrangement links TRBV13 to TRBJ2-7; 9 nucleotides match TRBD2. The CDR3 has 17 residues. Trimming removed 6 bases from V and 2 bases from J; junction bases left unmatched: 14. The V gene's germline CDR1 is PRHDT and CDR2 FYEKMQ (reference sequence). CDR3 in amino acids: CASSTRQAASGTYEQYF. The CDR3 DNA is TGTGCCAGCAGTACAAGGCAGGCGGCTAGCGGGACCTACGAGCAGTACTTC.

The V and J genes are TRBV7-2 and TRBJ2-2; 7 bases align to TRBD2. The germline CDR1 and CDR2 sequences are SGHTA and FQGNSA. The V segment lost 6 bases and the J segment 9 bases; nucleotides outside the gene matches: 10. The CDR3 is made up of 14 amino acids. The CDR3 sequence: CASRKETSVWELFF. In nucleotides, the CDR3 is TGTGCCAGCAGGAAAGAAACTAGCGTGTGGGAGCTGTTTTTT.

The CDR3 sequence: CASSVVQGWTDTQYF. The CDR3 DNA is TGTGCCAGCAGCGTAGTCCAGGGTTGGACAGATACGCAGTATTTT. The chain recombines TRBV9 with TRBJ2-3, with D possibly being TRBD1 (5 bases). This CDR3 spans 15 amino acids. The V gene's germline CDR1 is SGDLS and CDR2 YYNGEE. The V end lost 0 bases, the J end lost 3 bases, and 11 bases lay between the germline ends.

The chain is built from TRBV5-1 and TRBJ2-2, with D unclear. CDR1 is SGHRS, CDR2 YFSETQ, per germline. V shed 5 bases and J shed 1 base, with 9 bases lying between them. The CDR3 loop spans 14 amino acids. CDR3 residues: CASRSDGNTGELFF. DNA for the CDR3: TGCGCCAGCAGATCCGACGGGAACACCGGGGAGCTGTTTTTT.

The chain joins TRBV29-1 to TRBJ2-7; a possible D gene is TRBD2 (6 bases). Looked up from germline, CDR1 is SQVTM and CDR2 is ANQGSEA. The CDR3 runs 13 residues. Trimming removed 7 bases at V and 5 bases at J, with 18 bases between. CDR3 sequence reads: CSARRGGGNEQYF. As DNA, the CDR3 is TGCAGCGCTAGACGGGGTGGAGGGAACGAGCAGTACTTC.

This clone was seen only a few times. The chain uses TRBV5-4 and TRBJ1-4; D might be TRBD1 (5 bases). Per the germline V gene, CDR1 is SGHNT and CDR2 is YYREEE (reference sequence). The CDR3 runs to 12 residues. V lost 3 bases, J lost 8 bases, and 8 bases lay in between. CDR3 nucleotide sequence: TGTGCCAGCAGCTGGGACCGGGAAAAACTGTTTTTT. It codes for CASSWDREKLFF.

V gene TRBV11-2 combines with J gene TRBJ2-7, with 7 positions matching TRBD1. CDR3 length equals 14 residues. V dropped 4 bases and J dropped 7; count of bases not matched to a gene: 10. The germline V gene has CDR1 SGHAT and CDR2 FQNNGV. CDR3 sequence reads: CASSSDRDPGEQYF. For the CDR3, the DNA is TGTGCCAGCAGCTCAGACAGGGATCCCGGGGAGCAGTACTTC.

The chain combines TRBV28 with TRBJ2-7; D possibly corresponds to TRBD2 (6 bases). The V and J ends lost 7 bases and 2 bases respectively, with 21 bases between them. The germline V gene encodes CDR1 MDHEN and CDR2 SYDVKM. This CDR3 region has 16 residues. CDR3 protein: CASNLGSGVPAYEQYF. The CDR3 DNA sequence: TGTGCCAGCAACCTCGGCTCGGGGGTTCCGGCCTACGAGCAGTACTTC.

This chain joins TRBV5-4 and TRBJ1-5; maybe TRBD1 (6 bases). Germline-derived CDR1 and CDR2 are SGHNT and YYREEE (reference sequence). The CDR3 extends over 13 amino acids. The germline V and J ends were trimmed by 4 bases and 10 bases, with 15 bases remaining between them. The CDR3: CASSTDRLSPQHF. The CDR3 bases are TGTGCCAGCAGCACCGACAGGTTATCTCCCCAGCATTTT.

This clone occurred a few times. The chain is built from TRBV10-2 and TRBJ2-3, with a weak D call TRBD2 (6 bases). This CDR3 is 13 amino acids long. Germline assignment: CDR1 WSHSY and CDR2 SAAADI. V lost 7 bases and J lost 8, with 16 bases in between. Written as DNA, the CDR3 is TGCGCCAGCAAAGTAGCGGCCGGGGGTACGCAGTATTTT. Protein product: CASKVAAGGTQYF.

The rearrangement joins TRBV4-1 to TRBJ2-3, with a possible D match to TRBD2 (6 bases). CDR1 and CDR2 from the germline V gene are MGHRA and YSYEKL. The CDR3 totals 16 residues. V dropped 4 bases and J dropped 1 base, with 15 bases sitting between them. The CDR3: CASSPGAGSGTDTQYF. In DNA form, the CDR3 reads TGCGCCAGCAGCCCAGGCGCGGGGTCGGGCACAGATACGCAGTATTTT.

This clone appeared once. The CDR3 protein is CASSRDGDYEQYF. In DNA, the CDR3 is TGTGCCAGCAGTAGGGACGGGGACTACGAGCAGTACTTC. V is TRBV6-5 and J is TRBJ2-7, with D perhaps matching TRBD1 or TRBD2 (5 bases each). The CDR3 runs to 13 residues. Germline CDR1 is MNHEY and CDR2 is SVGAGI. Trimming removed 5 bases from V and 3 bases from J, with 11 bases in between.

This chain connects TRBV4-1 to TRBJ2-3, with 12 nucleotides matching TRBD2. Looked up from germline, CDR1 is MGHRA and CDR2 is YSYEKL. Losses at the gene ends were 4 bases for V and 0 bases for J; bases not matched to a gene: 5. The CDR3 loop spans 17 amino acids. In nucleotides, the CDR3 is TGCGCCAGCAGCCGACTAGCGGGAGCCACTAGCACAGATACGCAGTATTTT. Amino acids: CASSRLAGATSTDTQYF.

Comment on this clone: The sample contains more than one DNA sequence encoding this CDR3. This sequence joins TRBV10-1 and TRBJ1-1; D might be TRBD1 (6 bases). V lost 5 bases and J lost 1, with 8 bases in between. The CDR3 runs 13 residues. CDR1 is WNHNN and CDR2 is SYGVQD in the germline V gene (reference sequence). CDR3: CASSPRGNTEAFF. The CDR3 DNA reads TGCGCCAGCAGTCCCAGGGGGAACACTGAAGCTTTCTTT.